The 7 T cell receptor beta chains presented below share a single source sample, sequenced in a study of blood T cell repertoires in COVID-19 (dated by TCRdb to about 2020). Library creation used the immunoSEQ multiplex PCR assay. In its TCRdb copy, this immuneACCESS table keeps in-frame sequences only and misses some clones. Where compared with another copy, unresolved V genes explain less than half of these, and the others have no known cause. This sample holds roughly 100,000 clones; approximately 86% were observed only once. In total, the top ten clones hold more than 4.5% of the sample. Specimen: peripheral blood. The receptors stem from a woman aged 50 to 60 with COVID-19, enrolled during active disease.

This clone was seen just once. The rearrangement uses TRBV7-9 and TRBJ2-4, with no clear D. Per the germline V gene, CDR1 is SEHNR and CDR2 is FQNEAQ (reference sequence). The CDR3 has 16 residues. V was cut by 6 bases and J by 0 bases, with 15 bases left in between. CDR3 DNA sequence: TGTGCCAGCAGTAAGGAAACAGAGTTAGCCAAAAACATTCAGTACTTC. This sequence encodes CASSKETELAKNIQYF.

A few counts support this clone. The genes are TRBV5-4 and TRBJ1-1, with TRBD1 as a possible D gene (6 bases). CDR3 size: 13 residues. Trimming removed 5 bases from V and 6 bases from J, with 14 bases in between. The germline CDR1 and CDR2 sequences are SGHNT and YYREEE (reference sequence). The CDR3: CASRDGGRAEAFF. DNA for the CDR3: TGTGCCAGCAGAGACGGGGGGCGCGCTGAAGCTTTCTTT.

The rearrangement links TRBV7-2 to TRBJ1-6, with 8 bases that match TRBD1. With V trimmed by 5 bases and J by 5 bases, 5 bases remained unmatched. CDR1 and CDR2 (germline): SGHTA, FQGNSA. This CDR3 contains 15 residues. The CDR3 DNA reads TGTGCCAGCAGCCTAAAGGGACAGGATAATTCACCCCTCCACTTT. It codes for CASSLKGQDNSPLHF.

This clone was observed a few times. The gene calls are TRBV11-3 and TRBJ1-1; the D gene is possibly TRBD1 (5 bases). Per germline, CDR1 SGHNT and CDR2 YENEEA. Trimming pared 3 bases from V and 1 base from J, leaving 9 bases between. The CDR3 runs 14 residues. The CDR3, as DNA: TGTGCCAGCAGCTTGGTGGACAAGAACACTGAAGCTTTCTTT. It yields the protein CASSLVDKNTEAFF.

The chain recombines TRBV6-1 with TRBJ2-7, with D unclear. V was cut by 3 bases and J by 0 bases, with 6 bases left in between. The CDR3 is 13 amino acids. Germline values: CDR1 MNHNS, CDR2 SASEGT. The DNA of the CDR3 is TGTGCCAGCAGTGACAGTTACTCCTACGAGCAGTACTTC. Translation gives CASSDSYSYEQYF.

The genes are TRBV20-1 and TRBJ2-1, with D possibly TRBD2 on 6 matching bases. V was pared by 3 bases and J by 3 bases, with 9 bases between. CDR1 is DFQATT, CDR2 SNEGSKA, per germline (reference sequence). The CDR3 has 13 amino acids. CDR3 sequence: CSASQDYYNEQFF. Written as DNA, the CDR3 is TGCAGTGCTAGTCAGGACTACTACAATGAGCAGTTCTTC.

The rearrangement joins TRBV19 to TRBJ1-5, with TRBD1 matching 8 bases. The CDR3 consists of 14 residues. V trimming: 7 bases; J trimming: 7 bases; junction bases outside the gene matches: 9. Germline V lookup: CDR1 LNHDA, CDR2 SQIVND (reference sequence). The CDR3 DNA sequence: TGTGCCAGTACCCGGACAGGGTTTGACCAGCCCCAGCATTTT. This sequence encodes CASTRTGFDQPQHF.